The source of this TCR beta chain is a study of Ad26.COV2.S vaccination and SARS-CoV-2 variants. The treatment: approximately 18 received Ad26.COV2.S at low or high dose, single or two shots; roughly five received placebo; per-sample allocation not given. Specimen acquisition occurred on day 63 following the initial vaccine or placebo injection. Data came from immunoSEQ multiplex PCR; TCRdb stores just in-frame clones and leaves some out. The table includes a few hundred thousand clones, approximately 90% detected once. V lost 6 bases and J lost 6; bases outside the gene matches: 8. This CDR3 region has 15 residues. Looked up from germline, CDR1 is MNHEY and CDR2 is SMNVEV (reference sequence).

The genes are TRBV27 and TRBJ1-2; 12 bases are shared with TRBD1. Sequences were derived from peripheral blood, sampled in a trial of Ad26.COV2.S vaccine versus placebo. This receptor was taken from a person between 18 and 65 years old who received the Ad26.COV2.S COVID-19 vaccine or a placebo. The CDR3 DNA reads TGTGCCAGCAGACCTCCGGGACAGGGGGCTAATGGCTACACCTTC. This translates into CASRPPGQGANGYTF.